This is a list of T cell receptor beta chains from one sample in a study of OX40 agonist ivuxolimab in advanced cancers. Generated by immunoSEQ multiplex PCR, the TCRdb table keeps only in-frame clones and is missing some. The table includes roughly 70,000 clones, about nine tenths detected once. The specimen was CD4+ or CD8+ T cells sorted from blood, collected in a trial of the OX40 agonist ivuxolimab. The source of these receptors is an adult with an advanced solid tumor such as melanoma, head and neck, liver or kidney cancer. Each CDR3 is given without its conserved first and last residue. The order of the fields is D gene, J gene, clone size, V gene, CDR3 protein. D genes are given only for firm matches. Not every row has a clone size; where given, it reads once, few, many or a size class.

>TRBD1|TRBJ1-5|few|TRBV2
ASSDQGQAVGQPQH
>NA|TRBJ2-2|once|TRBV5-4
ASSFSTENTGELF
>NA|TRBJ2-6|once|TRBV7-7
ASSPGRYRALTGANVLT
>NA|TRBJ2-5|NA|TRBV7-7
ASSRDQETQY
>TRBD1|TRBJ2-7|NA|TRBV28
ASSLPRTGSGEQY
>TRBD2|TRBJ2-1|once|TRBV19
ASSIWGSGSSYNEQF
>TRBD1|TRBJ1-1|once|TRBV11-1
ASSKPGQTLNTEAF
>TRBD1|TRBJ1-1|NA|TRBV5-1
ASSEGANTEAF
>TRBD2|TRBJ2-4|NA|TRBV28
ASAGRMAKNIQY
>NA|TRBJ1-2|few|TRBV7-2
ASPPKGNNYGYT
>NA|TRBJ1-5|NA|TRBV6-5
ASRKGGAGNQPQH
>TRBD1|TRBJ1-4|NA|TRBV27
ASSSGGWEKLF
>TRBD2|TRBJ2-1|once|TRBV28
ASSWVAGGPINNEQF
>NA|TRBJ2-6|NA|TRBV6-5
ASSYSGGTGANVLT
>NA|TRBJ1-3|NA|TRBV28
ASSRSRGQRRGNTIY
>TRBD1|TRBJ1-1|NA|TRBV30
ALTGLDTEAF
>TRBD1|TRBJ1-5|NA|TRBV4-2
ASSQKTGDSNQPQH
>NA|TRBJ1-5|NA|TRBV7-3
ASSLVGINQPQH
>TRBD2|TRBJ2-1|NA|TRBV2
ASSGGWAGDHNEQF
>NA|TRBJ2-7|NA|TRBV5-6
ASSLWAGDFAYEQY
>NA|TRBJ2-5|NA|TRBV6-5
ASSTGLAGETQY
>NA|TRBJ2-1|NA|TRBV5-6
ASSLRGQGLYNEQF
>NA|TRBJ2-5|NA|TRBV25-1
ASKKYGTQY
>TRBD1|TRBJ2-2|NA|TRBV5-1
ASSFRPLGQGLGELF
>NA|TRBJ1-5|once|TRBV28
ASKPGSHNQPQH
>TRBD2|TRBJ2-5|NA|TRBV30
AWNRVGLAGQTEETQY
>TRBD1|TRBJ1-5|NA|TRBV4-1
ASSQESHRTGGDNQPQH
>TRBD2|TRBJ2-1|NA|TRBV29-1
SVEGDGSSGTQTQQF
>NA|TRBJ2-1|NA|TRBV12-5
ASGLINREGTLNEQF
>TRBD1|TRBJ2-3|few|TRBV18
ASSGGQRSTDTQY
>TRBD2|TRBJ2-3|NA|TRBV28
ASSWGGVAGVADTQY
>NA|TRBJ1-5|NA|TRBV28
ASSFSGLGVNSNQPQH
>NA|TRBJ1-4|NA|TRBV7-8
ASSLTKLEKLF
>NA|TRBJ1-5|few|TRBV15
ATSRDSGGFNQPQH
>NA|TRBJ1-3|NA|TRBV28
ASSLLQGEGSGNTIY
>TRBD2|TRBJ2-3|NA|TRBV7-2
ASSLSSAGGVADTQY
>NA|TRBJ2-7|NA|TRBV10-3
AISAGPSAGEQY
>NA|TRBJ1-1|few|TRBV2
ASSVLVNTEAF
>TRBD1|TRBJ1-5|NA|TRBV27
ASSLGTGNQPQH
>NA|TRBJ2-3|NA|TRBV2
ASSVTDTQY
>NA|TRBJ2-3|few|TRBV18
ASSPPDQTGTQY
>NA|TRBJ1-2|once|TRBV19
ASSIAGGSSYGYT
>NA|TRBJ1-3|NA|TRBV6-5
ASSYGGDTGNTIY
>TRBD1|TRBJ2-7|NA|TRBV27
ASSLSKGQGFYEQY
>NA|TRBJ2-1|NA|TRBV10-2
ASSDQGSAYNEQF
>TRBD1|TRBJ1-5|NA|TRBV30
AWSMTGGGNQPQH
>TRBD2|TRBJ2-1|NA|TRBV19
ASSIDVAGVRNEQF
>TRBD2|TRBJ2-1|NA|TRBV30
AWSRGLAIHEQF
>TRBD1|TRBJ1-1|NA|TRBV7-2
ASSRTGAEAF
>NA|TRBJ2-2|NA|TRBV29-1
SVDRANTGELF
>TRBD2|TRBJ2-5|NA|TRBV20-1
SAGGKTQY